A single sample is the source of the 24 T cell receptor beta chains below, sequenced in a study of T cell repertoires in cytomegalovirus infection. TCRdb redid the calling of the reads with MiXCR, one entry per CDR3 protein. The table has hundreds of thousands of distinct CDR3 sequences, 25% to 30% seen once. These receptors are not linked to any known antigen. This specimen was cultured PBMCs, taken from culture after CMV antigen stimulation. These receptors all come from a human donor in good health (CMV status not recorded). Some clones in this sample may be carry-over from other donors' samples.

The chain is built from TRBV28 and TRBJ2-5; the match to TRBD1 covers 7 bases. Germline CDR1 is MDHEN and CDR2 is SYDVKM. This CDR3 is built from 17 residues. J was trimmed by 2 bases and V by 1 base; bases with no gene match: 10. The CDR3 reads CASSLLWEGGPQETQYF. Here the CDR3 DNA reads TGTGCCAGCAGTTTATTATGGGAAGGGGGCCCTCAAGAGACCCAGTACTTC.

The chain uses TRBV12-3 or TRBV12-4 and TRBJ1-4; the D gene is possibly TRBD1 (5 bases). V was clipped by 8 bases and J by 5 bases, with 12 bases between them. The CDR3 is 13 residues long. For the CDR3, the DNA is TGTGCCAGCCGGGACTCACGAAATGAAAAACTGTTTTTT. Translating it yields CASRDSRNEKLFF.

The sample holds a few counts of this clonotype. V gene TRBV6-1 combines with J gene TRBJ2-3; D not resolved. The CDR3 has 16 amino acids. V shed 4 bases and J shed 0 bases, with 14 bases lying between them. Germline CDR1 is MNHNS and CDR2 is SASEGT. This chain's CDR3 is CASSGYRASSTDTQYF. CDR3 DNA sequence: TGTGCCAGCAGTGGTTACCGGGCCTCAAGCACAGATACGCAGTATTTT.

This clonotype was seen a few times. The CDR3 is CASSLGRAVYTEAFF. DNA of the CDR3: TGTGCCAGCAGTTTAGGGAGGGCGGTGTACACTGAAGCTTTCTTT. This chain connects TRBV12-3 or TRBV12-4 to TRBJ1-1; D gene unclear. This CDR3 is built from 15 residues. V was trimmed by 1 base and J by 3 bases, leaving 12 bases between them.

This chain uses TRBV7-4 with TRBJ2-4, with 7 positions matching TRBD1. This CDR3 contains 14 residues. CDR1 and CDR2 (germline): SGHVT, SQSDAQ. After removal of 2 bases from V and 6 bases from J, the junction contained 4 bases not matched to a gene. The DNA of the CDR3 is TGTGCCAGCAGCTTATACAGGGGACCAAACATTCAGTACTTC. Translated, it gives CASSLYRGPNIQYF.

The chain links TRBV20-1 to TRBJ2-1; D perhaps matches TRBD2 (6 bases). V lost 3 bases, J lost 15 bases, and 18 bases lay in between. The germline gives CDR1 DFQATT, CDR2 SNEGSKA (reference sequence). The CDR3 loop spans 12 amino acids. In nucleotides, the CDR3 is TGCAGTGCTAGGGGGCCGACTAGGACCCCGTTCTTC. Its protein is CSARGPTRTPFF.

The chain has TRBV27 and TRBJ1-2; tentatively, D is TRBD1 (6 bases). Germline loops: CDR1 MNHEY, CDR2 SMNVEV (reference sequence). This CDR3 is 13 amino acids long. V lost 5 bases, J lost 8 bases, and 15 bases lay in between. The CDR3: CASSQWGRDGYTF. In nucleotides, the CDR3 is TGTGCCAGCAGTCAGTGGGGGCGGGACGGCTACACCTTC.

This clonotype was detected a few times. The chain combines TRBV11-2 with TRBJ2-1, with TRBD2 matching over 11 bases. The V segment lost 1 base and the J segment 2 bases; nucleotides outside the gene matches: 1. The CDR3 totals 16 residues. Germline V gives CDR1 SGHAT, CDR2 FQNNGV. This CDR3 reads CASSLVTSGAYNEQFF. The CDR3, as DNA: TGTGCCAGCAGCTTAGTGACTAGCGGGGCCTACAATGAGCAGTTCTTC. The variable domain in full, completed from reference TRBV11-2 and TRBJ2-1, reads EAGVAQSPRYKIIEKRQSVAFWCNPISGHATLYWYQQILGQGPKLLIQFQNNGVVDDSQLPKDRFSAERLKGVDSTLKIQPAKLEDSAVYLCASSLVTSGAYNEQFFGPGTRLTVL.

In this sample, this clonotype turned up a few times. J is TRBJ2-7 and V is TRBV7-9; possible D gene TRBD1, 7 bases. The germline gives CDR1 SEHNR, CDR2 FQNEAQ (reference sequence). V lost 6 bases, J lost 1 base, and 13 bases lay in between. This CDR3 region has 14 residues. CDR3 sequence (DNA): TGTGCCAGCAGATTGGAGGGACAGTCCTACGAGCAGTACTTC. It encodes CASRLEGQSYEQYF.

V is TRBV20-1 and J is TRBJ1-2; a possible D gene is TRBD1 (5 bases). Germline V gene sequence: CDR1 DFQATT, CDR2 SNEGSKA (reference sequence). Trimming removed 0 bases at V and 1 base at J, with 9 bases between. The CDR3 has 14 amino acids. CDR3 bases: TGCAGTGCTAGAGATATACAGGATAACTATGGCTACACCTTC. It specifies CSARDIQDNYGYTF.

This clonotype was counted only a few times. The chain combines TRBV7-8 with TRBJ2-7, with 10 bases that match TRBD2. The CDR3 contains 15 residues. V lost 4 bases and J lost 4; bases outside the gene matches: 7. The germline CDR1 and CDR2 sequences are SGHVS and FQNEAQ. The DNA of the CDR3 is TGTGCCAGCAGCTCATCGGGACTAGCGCTATACGAGCAGTACTTC. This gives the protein CASSSSGLALYEQYF.

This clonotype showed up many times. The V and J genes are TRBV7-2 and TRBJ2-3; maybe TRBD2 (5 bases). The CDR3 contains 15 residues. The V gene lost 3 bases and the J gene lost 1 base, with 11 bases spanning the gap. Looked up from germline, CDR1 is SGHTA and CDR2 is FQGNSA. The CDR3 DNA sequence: TGTGCCAGCAGCTTGAAAGACTACCGCACAGATACGCAGTATTTT. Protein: CASSLKDYRTDTQYF.

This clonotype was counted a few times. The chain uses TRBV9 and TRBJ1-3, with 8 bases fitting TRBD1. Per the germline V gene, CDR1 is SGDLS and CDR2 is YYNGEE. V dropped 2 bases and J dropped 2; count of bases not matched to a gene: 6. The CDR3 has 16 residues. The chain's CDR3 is CASSVRTGFAGNTIYF. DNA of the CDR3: TGTGCCAGCAGCGTGAGGACAGGGTTCGCTGGAAACACCATATATTTT.

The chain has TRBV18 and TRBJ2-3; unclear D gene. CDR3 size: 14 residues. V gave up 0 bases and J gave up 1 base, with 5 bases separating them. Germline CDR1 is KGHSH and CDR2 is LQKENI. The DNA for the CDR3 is TGTGCCAGCTCACCACCGACGGGCACAGATACGCAGTATTTT. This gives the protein CASSPPTGTDTQYF.

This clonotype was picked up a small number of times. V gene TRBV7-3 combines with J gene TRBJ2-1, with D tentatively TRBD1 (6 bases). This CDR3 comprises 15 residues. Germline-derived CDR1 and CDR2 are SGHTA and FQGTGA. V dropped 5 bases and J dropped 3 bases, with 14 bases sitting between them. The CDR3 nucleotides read TGTGCCAGCAGCCTGACAGGAGCAAACTACAATGAGCAGTTCTTC. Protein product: CASSLTGANYNEQFF.

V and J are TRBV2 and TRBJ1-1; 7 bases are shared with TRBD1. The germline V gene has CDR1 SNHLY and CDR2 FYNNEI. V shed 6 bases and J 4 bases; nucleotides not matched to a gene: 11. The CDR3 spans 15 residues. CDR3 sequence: CASRPRTGEGTEAFF. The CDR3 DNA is TGTGCCAGCAGACCGAGGACAGGCGAGGGCACTGAAGCTTTCTTT.

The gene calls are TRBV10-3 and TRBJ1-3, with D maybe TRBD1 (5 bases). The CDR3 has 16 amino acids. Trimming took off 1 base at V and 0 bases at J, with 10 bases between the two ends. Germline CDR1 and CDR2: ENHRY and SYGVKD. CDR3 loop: CAISEFGTDSGNTIYF. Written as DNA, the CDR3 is TGTGCCATCAGTGAGTTCGGGACGGACTCTGGAAACACCATATATTTT.

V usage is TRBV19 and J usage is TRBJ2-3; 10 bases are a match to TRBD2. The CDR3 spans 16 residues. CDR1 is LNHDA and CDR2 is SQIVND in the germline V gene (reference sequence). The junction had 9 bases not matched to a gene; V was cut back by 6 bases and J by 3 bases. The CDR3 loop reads CASRVGTSARTDTQYF. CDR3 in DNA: TGTGCCAGTAGAGTTGGGACTAGCGCCAGGACAGATACGCAGTATTTT.

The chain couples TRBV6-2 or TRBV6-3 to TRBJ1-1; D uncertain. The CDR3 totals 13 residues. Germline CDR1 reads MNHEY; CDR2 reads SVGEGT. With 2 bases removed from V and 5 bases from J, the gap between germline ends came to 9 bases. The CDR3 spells CASSYPDETEAFF. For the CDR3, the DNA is TGTGCCAGCAGTTACCCCGATGAGACTGAAGCTTTCTTT.

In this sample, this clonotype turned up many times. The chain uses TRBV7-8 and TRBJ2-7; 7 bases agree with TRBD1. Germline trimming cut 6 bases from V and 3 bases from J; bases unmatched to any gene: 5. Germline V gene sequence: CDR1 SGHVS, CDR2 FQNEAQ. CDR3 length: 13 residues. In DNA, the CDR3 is TGTGCCAGCAGTGCGACAGGGATCTACGAGCAGTACTTC. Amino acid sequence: CASSATGIYEQYF.

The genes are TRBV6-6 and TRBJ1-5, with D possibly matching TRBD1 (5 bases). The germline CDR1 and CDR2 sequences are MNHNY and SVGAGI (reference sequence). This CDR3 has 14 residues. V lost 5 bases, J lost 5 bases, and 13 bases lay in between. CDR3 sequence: CASSGGGGYQPQHF. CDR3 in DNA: TGTGCCAGCAGTGGGGGAGGTGGTTATCAGCCCCAGCATTTT.

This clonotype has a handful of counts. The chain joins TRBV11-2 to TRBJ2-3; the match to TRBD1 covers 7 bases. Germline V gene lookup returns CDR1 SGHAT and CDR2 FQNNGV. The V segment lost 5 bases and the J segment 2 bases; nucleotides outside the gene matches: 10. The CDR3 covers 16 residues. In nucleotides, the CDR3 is TGTGCCAGCAGCCCTCAGGGGGTGTACCCCACAGATACGCAGTATTTT. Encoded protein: CASSPQGVYPTDTQYF.

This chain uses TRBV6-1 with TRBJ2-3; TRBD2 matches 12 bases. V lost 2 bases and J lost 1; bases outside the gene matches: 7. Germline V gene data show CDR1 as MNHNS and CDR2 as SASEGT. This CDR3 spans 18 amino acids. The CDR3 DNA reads TGTGCCAGCAGTGAAAGGCTAGCGGGAGGGGGACGCACAGATACGCAGTATTTT. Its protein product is CASSERLAGGGRTDTQYF.

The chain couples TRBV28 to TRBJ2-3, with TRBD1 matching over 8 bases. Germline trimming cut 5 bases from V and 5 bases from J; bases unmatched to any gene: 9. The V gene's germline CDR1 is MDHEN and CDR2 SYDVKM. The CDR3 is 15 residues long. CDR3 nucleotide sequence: TGTGCCAGCAGTCCCAGGGGGCGCGTTATAGATACGCAGTATTTT. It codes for CASSPRGRVIDTQYF.